This T cell receptor beta chain was identified during a study of CD8+CD57+ T cells in acquired aplastic anemia. Study-wide context: Sorted CD4+ and CD8+ cell DNA averaged roughly 3.2 ug.

General study points: Overlapping CD8+ CDR3 repertoires of patients and controls contained approximately 29 shared sequences.

Flow cytometry had shown expanded CD8+CD57+ cells in the patients chosen for sequencing. The sample holds many counts of this clonotype. Its antigen is not known. It was genomic DNA that served as the template for profiling TCR beta VDJ and CDR3. TCRdb re-called the reads through MiXCR, storing one row per CDR3 protein. Counted here are more than 150,000 distinct CDR3 sequences, roughly 50% occurring once; the ten biggest clones make up about 1.8%. CDR3 size: 16 residues. Germline V gene sequence: CDR1 LGHDT, CDR2 YNNKEL (reference sequence). J gave up 3 bases and V 3 bases, and 5 bases lay outside the gene matches.

The chain recombines TRBV3-1 with TRBJ2-5; 12 positions match TRBD1. The source of this sequence is a human donor with aplastic anemia. The source material was sorted CD4+, CD8+, or CD8+CD57+ T cells (not recorded which) from PBMCs. Here the CDR3 reads CASSQRDRGREETQYF. The CDR3 DNA follows: TGTGCCAGCAGCCAGAGGGACAGGGGGCGGGAAGAGACCCAGTACTTC.